This entry lists 25 T cell receptor beta chains sequenced from one sample in a study of cytomegalovirus exposure and HLA in healthy donors. The PCR employed 60 Vbeta primers together with 13 Jbeta primers. Only in-frame clones appear in the TCRdb table, and some are missing; sequencing was by immunoSEQ multiplex PCR. The sample shows 150,000 to 200,000 clones, around four fifths of them seen only once. The sequenced sample consisted of PBMCs. These receptors were taken from a female donor in good health and CMV-seronegative.

The table lists this clone with a count of one. V and J are TRBV7-9 and TRBJ1-2; 7 bases map to TRBD1. CDR3 length: 14 amino acids. CDR1 and CDR2 (germline): SEHNR, FQNEAQ (reference sequence). The trim removed 5 bases at V and 2 bases at J, leaving 5 bases unmatched. CDR3 in amino acids: CASSPTGTNYGYTF. As DNA, the CDR3 is TGTGCCAGCAGCCCGACAGGGACAAACTATGGCTACACCTTC.

The chain combines TRBV28 with TRBJ1-5; 7 bases map to TRBD1. Germline CDR1 reads MDHEN; CDR2 reads SYDVKM. The V gene end was trimmed by 5 bases and the J gene end by 1 base; junction bases not matched to a gene: 5. This CDR3 contains 15 residues. CDR3 region: CASSDNRGSNQPQHF. The CDR3 DNA reads TGTGCCAGCAGTGATAACAGGGGAAGCAATCAGCCCCAGCATTTT. The whole variable domain, filled in from reference TRBV28 and TRBJ1-5, reads DVKVTQSSRYLVKRTGEKVFLECVQDMDHENMFWYRQDPGLGLRLIYFSYDVKMKEKGDIPEGYSVSREKKERFSLILESASTNQTSMYLCASSDNRGSNQPQHFGDGTRLSIL.

As for this clone: At one boundary the junction diverges from the germline segment, which might be a read error. The chain has TRBV7-9 and TRBJ1-1, with D maybe TRBD1 (5 bases). From germline, CDR1 is SEHNR and CDR2 FQNEAQ (reference sequence). The CDR3 is 12 residues long. CDR3 protein: CSSSRGESEAFF. As DNA, the CDR3 is TGTTCCAGCAGCCGGGGGGAGTCTGAAGCTTTCTTT.

The chain combines TRBV25-1 with TRBJ2-5, with 10 bases lining up with TRBD1. The junction had 6 bases not matched to a gene; V was cut back by 4 bases and J by 7 bases. The germline CDR1 and CDR2 sequences are MGHDK and SYGVNS. CDR3 length: 14 amino acids. The CDR3 reads CASSGTGGAGTQYF. The CDR3, as DNA: TGTGCCAGCAGTGGGACAGGGGGTGCAGGGACCCAGTACTTC.

The chain couples TRBV7-9 to TRBJ2-2, with 7 bases that match TRBD2. Germline V lookup: CDR1 SEHNR, CDR2 FQNEAQ (reference sequence). V lost 1 base to trimming and J lost 2 bases; unmatched junction nucleotides: 4. This CDR3 spans 16 amino acids. The CDR3 region has the DNA TGTGCCAGCAGCTTAGTGTCTAGCGGTAACACCGGGGAGCTGTTTTTT. Amino acid sequence: CASSLVSSGNTGELFF.

In its sample, this clone was seen once. The V call is TRBV28, the J call TRBJ2-7, with a possible D match to TRBD2 (6 bases). The germline V gene encodes CDR1 MDHEN and CDR2 SYDVKM. The length of the CDR3 is 17 residues. The V end was cut by 7 bases, the J end by 1 base, with 23 bases between. CDR3 DNA: TGTGCCAGCATTCCTGGGGGACTCGAACATCGGTCCTACGAGCAGTACTTC. Encoded protein: CASIPGGLEHRSYEQYF.

The genes are TRBV18 and TRBJ2-5; 8 bases agree with TRBD1. Germline CDR1 reads KGHSH; CDR2 reads LQKENI. V was pared by 3 bases and J by 2 bases, with 2 bases of the junction left unmatched. The CDR3 is made up of 14 amino acids. CDR3 in amino acids: CASSPGTGQETQYF. The CDR3 DNA reads as TGTGCCAGCTCACCGGGGACAGGTCAAGAGACCCAGTACTTC. Full variable domain (missing parts from reference TRBV18 and TRBJ2-5): NAGVMQNPRHLVRRRGQEARLRCSPMKGHSHVYWYRQLPEEGLKFMVYLQKENIIDESGMPKERFSAEFPKEGPSILRIQQVVRGDSAAYFCASSPGTGQETQYFGPGTRLLVL.

This chain uses TRBV11-2 with TRBJ2-1; possible D gene TRBD2, 6 bases. The CDR3 length is 17 residues. Germline values: CDR1 SGHAT, CDR2 FQNNGV. Trimming took off 5 bases at V and 6 bases at J, with 23 bases between the two ends. The CDR3: CASSAQEGTYHVNEQFF. As DNA, the CDR3 is TGTGCCAGCAGCGCCCAAGAGGGGACTTACCATGTCAATGAGCAGTTCTTC. The full variable domain, its missing parts supplied by reference TRBV11-2 and TRBJ2-1, is EAGVAQSPRYKIIEKRQSVAFWCNPISGHATLYWYQQILGQGPKLLIQFQNNGVVDDSQLPKDRFSAERLKGVDSTLKIQPAKLEDSAVYLCASSAQEGTYHVNEQFFGPGTRLTVL.

The genes are TRBV7-8 and TRBJ2-7; tentatively, D is TRBD1 (6 bases). Trimming stripped 4 bases from V and 4 bases from J, with 17 bases between. CDR3 length equals 15 residues. Germline lookup yields CDR1 SGHVS and CDR2 FQNEAQ. This CDR3 is CASSSTQTGIYEQYF. CDR3 DNA: TGTGCCAGCAGCTCGACGCAAACAGGGATATACGAGCAGTACTTC.

The chain links TRBV7-9 to TRBJ2-7; no clear D gene. V lost 4 bases to trimming and J lost 2 bases, with 6 bases between them. CDR3 length: 12 amino acids. Germline CDR1 and CDR2: SEHNR and FQNEAQ (reference sequence). This CDR3 is CASSSVTYEQYF. DNA of the CDR3: TGTGCCAGCAGCTCTGTAACCTACGAGCAGTACTTC. Full variable domain (rest looked up from reference TRBV7-9 and TRBJ2-7): DTGVSQNPRHKITKRGQNVTFRCDPISEHNRLYWYRQTLGQGPEFLTYFQNEAQLEKSRLLSDRFSAERPKGSFSTLEIQRTEQGDSAMYLCASSSVTYEQYFGPGTRLTVT.

The V call is TRBV27, the J call TRBJ1-1, with D possibly being TRBD1 (5 bases). CDR3 length: 14 amino acids. Trimming removed 4 bases from V and 0 bases from J, with 9 bases in between. The V gene's germline CDR1 is MNHEY and CDR2 SMNVEV (reference sequence). CDR3 region: CASSSGLMNTEAFF. As DNA, the CDR3 is TGTGCCAGCAGTTCAGGGCTCATGAACACTGAAGCTTTCTTT.

V gene TRBV11-2 combines with J gene TRBJ1-1; 8 bases align to TRBD1. The junction had 6 bases not matched to a gene; V was cut back by 0 bases and J by 3 bases. The CDR3 sequence is 16 residues long. The germline V gene has CDR1 SGHAT and CDR2 FQNNGV. This chain's CDR3 is CASSLDRGQVDTEAFF. The CDR3 DNA reads as TGTGCCAGCAGCTTAGATAGGGGACAGGTGGACACTGAAGCTTTCTTT. The whole variable domain, remainder taken from reference TRBV11-2 and TRBJ1-1, is EAGVAQSPRYKIIEKRQSVAFWCNPISGHATLYWYQQILGQGPKLLIQFQNNGVVDDSQLPKDRFSAERLKGVDSTLKIQPAKLEDSAVYLCASSLDRGQVDTEAFFGQGTRLTVV.

The CDR3 DNA follows: TGCGCCAGCAGCTCGCCGACGGGGGGGCACACTGAAGCTTTCTTT. Amino acid sequence: CASSSPTGGHTEAFF. The rearrangement links TRBV4-1 to TRBJ1-1, with a tentative D call TRBD1 (6 bases). Germline CDR1 is MGHRA and CDR2 is YSYEKL. V was trimmed by 5 bases and J by 3 bases, leaving 16 bases between them. There are 15 residues in the CDR3.

This clone was seen only a few times. The CDR3 loop reads CASRPLTVNTEAFF. Here the CDR3 DNA reads TGTGCCAGCAGACCACTGACAGTCAACACTGAAGCTTTCTTT. This chain links TRBV6-5 with TRBJ1-1; D may be TRBD1 (5 bases). CDR3 length equals 14 residues. V lost 6 bases and J lost 2, with 13 bases in between. The germline CDR1 and CDR2 sequences are MNHEY and SVGAGI.

This clone was picked up one time. The CDR3 nucleotides read TGTGCCAGCAGCCAGGTTGACGGGGGGAGCACAGATACGCAGTATTTT. It is translated as CASSQVDGGSTDTQYF. The chain is built from TRBV4-2 and TRBJ2-3; 7 bases are shared with TRBD2. V lost 3 bases to trimming and J lost 0 bases; unmatched junction nucleotides: 6. Germline V gives CDR1 LGHNA, CDR2 YNFKEQ. CDR3 length: 16 residues.

J is TRBJ1-2 and V is TRBV7-2; the D gene is possibly TRBD1 (6 bases). The CDR3 is 15 amino acids. Trimming left V 5 bases short and J 0 bases short, with 13 bases between. The germline V gene has CDR1 SGHTA and CDR2 FQGNSA. The CDR3: CASSPGGPTNYGYTF. The CDR3 region has the DNA TGTGCCAGCAGCCCCGGGGGGCCGACTAACTATGGCTACACCTTC. Complete variable domain (other parts from reference TRBV7-2 and TRBJ1-2): GAGVSQSPSNKVTEKGKDVELRCDPISGHTALYWYRQSLGQGLEFLIYFQGNSAPDKSGLPSDRFSAERTGGSVSTLTIQRTQQEDSAVYLCASSPGGPTNYGYTFGSGTRLTVV.

The genes are TRBV4-3 and TRBJ2-1, with 10 nucleotides matching TRBD1. The germline V gene encodes CDR1 LGHNA and CDR2 YSLEER. This CDR3 region has 15 residues. V was pared by 4 bases and J by 6 bases, with 6 bases of the junction left unmatched. The CDR3 region has the DNA TGCGCCAGCAGCCGATCGGGACAGGGGTCCAATGAGCAGTTCTTC. This translates into CASSRSGQGSNEQFF.

This sequence joins TRBV14 and TRBJ2-5, with no clear D. V dropped 0 bases and J dropped 5 bases, with 7 bases sitting between them. Germline V gene data show CDR1 as SGHDN and CDR2 as FVKESK. The CDR3 is made up of 13 amino acids. The CDR3 region is CASSQDLSETQYF. CDR3 coding DNA: TGTGCCAGCAGCCAAGATCTTTCTGAGACCCAGTACTTC.

V usage is TRBV5-1 and J usage is TRBJ2-3, with unresolved D. The CDR3 totals 14 residues. Germline lookup yields CDR1 SGHRS and CDR2 YFSETQ. With 4 bases removed from V and 0 bases from J, the gap between germline ends came to 9 bases. In DNA form, the CDR3 reads TGCGCCAGCAGCCCGACTGCTAGCACAGATACGCAGTATTTT. Translation: CASSPTASTDTQYF.

The rearrangement uses TRBV20-1 and TRBJ1-2, with TRBD1 as a possible D gene (5 bases). Germline-derived CDR1 and CDR2 are DFQATT and SNEGSKA (reference sequence). The CDR3 runs 11 residues. V lost 6 bases and J 3 bases, leaving 8 bases between the germline ends. CDR3 residues: CSAKTDYGYTF. CDR3 sequence (DNA): TGCAGTGCGAAGACAGACTATGGCTACACCTTC.

This chain links TRBV5-5 with TRBJ1-1, with 8 bases lining up with TRBD1. Germline V gives CDR1 SGHKS, CDR2 YYEKEE (reference sequence). The CDR3 loop spans 17 amino acids. Trimming cost V 4 bases and J 1 base; bases outside gene matches: 12. The CDR3 here is CASSPAPGQGRNTEAFF. In DNA, the CDR3 is TGTGCCAGCAGCCCAGCACCAGGACAGGGAAGGAACACTGAAGCTTTCTTT. Supplemented by reference TRBV5-5 and TRBJ1-1, the full variable domain reads DAGVTQSPTHLIKTRGQQVTLRCSPISGHKSVSWYQQVLGQGPQFIFQYYEKEERGRGNFPDRFSARQFPNYSSELNVNALLLGDSALYLCASSPAPGQGRNTEAFFGQGTRLTVV.

V gene TRBV6-5 combines with J gene TRBJ2-3; 9 bases fit TRBD1. Germline V lookup: CDR1 MNHEY, CDR2 SVGAGI. The junction had 5 bases not matched to a gene; V was cut back by 6 bases and J by 1 base. The CDR3 is 15 residues long. CDR3 in amino acids: CASSSRTGGTDTQYF. In DNA form, the CDR3 reads TGTGCCAGCAGCTCCAGGACAGGGGGCACAGATACGCAGTATTTT.

This clone has just one count. The chain is built from TRBV10-3 and TRBJ2-7; tentatively, D is TRBD2 (5 bases). V lost 10 bases to trimming and J lost 0 bases, with 10 bases between them. The CDR3 covers 12 residues. Germline V gene sequence: CDR1 ENHRY, CDR2 SYGVKD. The CDR3 DNA follows: TGTGCCAACGGAGGAGGCTCCTACGAGCAGTACTTC. Protein product: CANGGGSYEQYF.

This clone was seen a few times. The chain couples TRBV19 to TRBJ1-2; possibly TRBD1 for D (6 bases). The V end was cut by 8 bases, the J end by 4 bases, with 20 bases between. The CDR3 is made up of 15 amino acids. In germline, CDR1 is LNHDA, CDR2 SQIVND (reference sequence). Here the CDR3 DNA reads TGTGCCAGTCCGATGGTCGGGGGGCCGGGCTATGGCTACACCTTC. Translating it yields CASPMVGGPGYGYTF.

V usage is TRBV12-5 and J usage is TRBJ1-2; no definite D call. The CDR3 is 13 residues long. From germline, CDR1 is LGHNT and CDR2 FRNRAP. V was pared by 1 base and J by 7 bases, with 10 bases between. CDR3 sequence reads: CASGLDGESGYTF. For the CDR3, the DNA is TGTGCTAGTGGTTTGGACGGGGAAAGTGGCTACACCTTC.